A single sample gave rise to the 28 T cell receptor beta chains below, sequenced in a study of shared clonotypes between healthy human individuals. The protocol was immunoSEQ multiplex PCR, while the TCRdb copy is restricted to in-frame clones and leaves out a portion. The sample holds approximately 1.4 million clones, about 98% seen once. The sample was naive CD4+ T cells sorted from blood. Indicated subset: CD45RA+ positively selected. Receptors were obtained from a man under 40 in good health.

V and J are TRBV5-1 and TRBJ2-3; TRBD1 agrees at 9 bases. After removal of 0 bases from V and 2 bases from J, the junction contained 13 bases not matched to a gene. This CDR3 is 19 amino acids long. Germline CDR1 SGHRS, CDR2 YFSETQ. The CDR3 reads CASSLGEGPGTGLTDTQYF. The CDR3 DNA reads TGCGCCAGCAGCTTGGGTGAGGGGCCGGGGACAGGGCTCACAGATACGCAGTATTTT.

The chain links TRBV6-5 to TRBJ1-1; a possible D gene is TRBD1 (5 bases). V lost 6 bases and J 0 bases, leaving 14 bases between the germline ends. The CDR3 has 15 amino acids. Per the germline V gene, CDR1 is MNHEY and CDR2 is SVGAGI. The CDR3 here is CASSRDGHMNTEAFF. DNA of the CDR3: TGTGCCAGCAGCCGGGACGGCCACATGAACACTGAAGCTTTCTTT.

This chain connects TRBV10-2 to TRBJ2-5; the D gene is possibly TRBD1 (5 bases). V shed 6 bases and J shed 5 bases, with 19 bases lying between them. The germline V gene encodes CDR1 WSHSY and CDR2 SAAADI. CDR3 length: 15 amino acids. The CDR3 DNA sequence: TGCGCCAGCAGGCCGTCAGGGTCCAAGAGGGAGACCCAGTACTTC. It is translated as CASRPSGSKRETQYF.

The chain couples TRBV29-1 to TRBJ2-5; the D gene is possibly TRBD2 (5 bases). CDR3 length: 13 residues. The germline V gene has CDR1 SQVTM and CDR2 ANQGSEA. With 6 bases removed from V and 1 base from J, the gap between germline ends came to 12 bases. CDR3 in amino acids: CSVTLVIQETQYF. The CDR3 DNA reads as TGCAGCGTCACACTAGTCATCCAAGAGACCCAGTACTTC.

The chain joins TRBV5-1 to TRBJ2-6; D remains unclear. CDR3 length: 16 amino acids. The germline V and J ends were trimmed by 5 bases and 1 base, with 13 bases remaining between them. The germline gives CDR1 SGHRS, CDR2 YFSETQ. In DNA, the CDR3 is TGCGCCAGCAGTAAAGCGCTGACGTCTGGGGCCAACGTCCTGACTTTC. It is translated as CASSKALTSGANVLTF.

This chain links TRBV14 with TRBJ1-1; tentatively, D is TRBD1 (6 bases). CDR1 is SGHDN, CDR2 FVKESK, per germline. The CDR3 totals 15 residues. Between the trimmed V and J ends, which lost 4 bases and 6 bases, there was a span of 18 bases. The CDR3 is CASSRKQGLSAEAFF. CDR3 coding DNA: TGTGCCAGCAGCCGAAAACAGGGTCTGTCCGCTGAAGCTTTCTTT.

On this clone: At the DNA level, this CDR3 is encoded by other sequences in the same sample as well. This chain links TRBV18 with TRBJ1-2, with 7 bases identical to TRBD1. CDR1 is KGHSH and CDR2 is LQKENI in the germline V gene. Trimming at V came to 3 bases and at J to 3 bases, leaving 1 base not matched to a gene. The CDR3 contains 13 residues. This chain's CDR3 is CASSPTGDYGYTF. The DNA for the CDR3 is TGTGCCAGCTCACCTACAGGGGACTATGGCTACACCTTC.

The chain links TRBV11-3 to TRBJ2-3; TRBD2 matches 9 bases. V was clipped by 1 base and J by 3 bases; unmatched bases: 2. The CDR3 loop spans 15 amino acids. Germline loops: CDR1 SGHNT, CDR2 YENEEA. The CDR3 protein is CASSLGGGGTDTQYF. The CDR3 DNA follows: TGTGCCAGCAGCTTAGGCGGGGGGGGTACAGATACGCAGTATTTT. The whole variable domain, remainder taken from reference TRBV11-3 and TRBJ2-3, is EAGVVQSPRYKIIEKKQPVAFWCNPISGHNTLYWYLQNLGQGPELLIRYENEEAVDDSQLPKDRFSAERLKGVDSTLKIQPAELGDSAVYLCASSLGGGGTDTQYFGPGTRLTVL.

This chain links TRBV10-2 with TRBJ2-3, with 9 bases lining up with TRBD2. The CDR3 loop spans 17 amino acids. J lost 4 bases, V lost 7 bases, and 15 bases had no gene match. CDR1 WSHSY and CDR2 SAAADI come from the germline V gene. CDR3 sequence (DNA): TGCGCCAGCATGTTTGTGTTGGGCGGGAGGGCCCCAGATACGCAGTATTTT. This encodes CASMFVLGGRAPDTQYF.

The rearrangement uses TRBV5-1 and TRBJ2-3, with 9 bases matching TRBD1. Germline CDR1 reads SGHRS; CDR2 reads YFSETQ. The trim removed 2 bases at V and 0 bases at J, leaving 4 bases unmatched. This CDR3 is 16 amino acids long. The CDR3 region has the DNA TGCGCCAGCAGCTTATCCGGGACAGGGAGCACAGATACGCAGTATTTT. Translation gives CASSLSGTGSTDTQYF. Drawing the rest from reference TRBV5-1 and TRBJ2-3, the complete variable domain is KAGVTQTPRYLIKTRGQQVTLSCSPISGHRSVSWYQQTPGQGLQFLFEYFSETQRNKGNFPGRFSGRQFSNSRSEMNVSTLELGDSALYLCASSLSGTGSTDTQYFGPGTRLTVL.

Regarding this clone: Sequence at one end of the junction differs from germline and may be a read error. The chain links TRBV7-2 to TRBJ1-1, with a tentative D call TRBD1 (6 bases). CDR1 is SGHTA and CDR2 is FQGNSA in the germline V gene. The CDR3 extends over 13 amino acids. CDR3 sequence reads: CASRLGTYTEAFF. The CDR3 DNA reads TGTGCCAGCAGATTAGGGACATACACTGAAGCTTTCTTT.

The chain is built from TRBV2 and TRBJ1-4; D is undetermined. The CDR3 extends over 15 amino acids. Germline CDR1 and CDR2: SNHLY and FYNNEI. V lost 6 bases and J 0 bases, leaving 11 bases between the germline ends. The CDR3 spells CASRLRHATNEKLFF. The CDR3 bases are TGTGCCAGCAGATTGAGGCATGCAACTAATGAAAAACTGTTTTTT.

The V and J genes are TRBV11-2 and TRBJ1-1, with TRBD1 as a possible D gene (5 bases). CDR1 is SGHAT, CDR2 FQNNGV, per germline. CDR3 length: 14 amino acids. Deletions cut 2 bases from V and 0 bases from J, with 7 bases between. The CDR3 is CASSLWTLNTEAFF. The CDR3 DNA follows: TGTGCCAGCAGCTTATGGACACTGAACACTGAAGCTTTCTTT.

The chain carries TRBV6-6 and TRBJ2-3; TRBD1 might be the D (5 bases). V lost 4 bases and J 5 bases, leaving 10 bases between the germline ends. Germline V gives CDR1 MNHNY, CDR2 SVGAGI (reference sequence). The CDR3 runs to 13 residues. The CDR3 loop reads CASSFPGIDTQYF. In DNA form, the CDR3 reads TGTGCCAGCAGTTTCCCAGGGATAGATACGCAGTATTTT.

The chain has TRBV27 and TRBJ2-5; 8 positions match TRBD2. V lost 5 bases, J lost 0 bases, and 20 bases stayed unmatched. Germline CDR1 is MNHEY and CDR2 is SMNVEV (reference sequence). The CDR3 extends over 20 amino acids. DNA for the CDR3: TGTGCCAGCAGTATCCACCAAGGACTAGCCGAACTACAATACCAAGAGACCCAGTACTTC. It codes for CASSIHQGLAELQYQETQYF.

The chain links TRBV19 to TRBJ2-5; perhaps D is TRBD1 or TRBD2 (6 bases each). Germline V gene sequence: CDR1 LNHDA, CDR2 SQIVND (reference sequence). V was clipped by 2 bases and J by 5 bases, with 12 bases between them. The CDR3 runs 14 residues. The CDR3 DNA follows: TGTGCCAGTAGTATATCGGGGGCTGGGGAGACCCAGTACTTC. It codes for CASSISGAGETQYF.

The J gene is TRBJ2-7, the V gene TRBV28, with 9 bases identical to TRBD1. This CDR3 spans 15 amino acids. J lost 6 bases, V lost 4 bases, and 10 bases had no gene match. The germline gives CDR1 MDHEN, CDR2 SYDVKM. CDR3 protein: CASSSTGTGLGEQYF. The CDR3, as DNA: TGTGCCAGCAGTTCCACCGGGACAGGGCTAGGCGAGCAGTACTTC.

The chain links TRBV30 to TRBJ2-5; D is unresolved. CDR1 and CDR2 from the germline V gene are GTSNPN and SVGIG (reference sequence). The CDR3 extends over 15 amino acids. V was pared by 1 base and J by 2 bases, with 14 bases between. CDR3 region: CAWSDKKGWQETQYF. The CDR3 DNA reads TGTGCCTGGAGTGATAAAAAAGGGTGGCAAGAGACCCAGTACTTC.

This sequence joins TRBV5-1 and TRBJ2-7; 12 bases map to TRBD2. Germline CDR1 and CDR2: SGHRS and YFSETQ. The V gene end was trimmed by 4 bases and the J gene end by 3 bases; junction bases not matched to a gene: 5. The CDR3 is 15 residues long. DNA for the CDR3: TGCGCCAGCAGCCCTACGACTAGCGGGAGCTACGAGCAGTACTTC. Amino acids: CASSPTTSGSYEQYF.

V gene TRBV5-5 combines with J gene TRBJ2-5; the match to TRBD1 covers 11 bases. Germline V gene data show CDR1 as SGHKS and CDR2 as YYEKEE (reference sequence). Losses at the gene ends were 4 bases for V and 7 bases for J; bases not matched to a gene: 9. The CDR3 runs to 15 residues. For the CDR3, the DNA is TGTGCCAGCAGCGGGCCGGGACAGGGGGTCGGGACCCAGTACTTC. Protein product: CASSGPGQGVGTQYF.

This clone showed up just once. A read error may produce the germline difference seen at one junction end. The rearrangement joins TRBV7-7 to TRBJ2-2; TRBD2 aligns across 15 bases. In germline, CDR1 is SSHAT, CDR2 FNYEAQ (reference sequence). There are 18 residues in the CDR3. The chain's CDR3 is CASSLGLAGGANTGELFF. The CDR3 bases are TGTGCTAGCAGCTTGGGACTAGCGGGAGGTGCGAACACCGGGGAGCTGTTTTTT. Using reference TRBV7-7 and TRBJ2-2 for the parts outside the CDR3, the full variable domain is GAGVSQSPRYKVTKRGQDVTLRCDPISSHATLYWYQQALGQGPEFLTYFNYEAQPDKSGLPSDRFSAERPEGSISTLTIQRTEQRDSAMYRCASSLGLAGGANTGELFFGEGSRLTVL.

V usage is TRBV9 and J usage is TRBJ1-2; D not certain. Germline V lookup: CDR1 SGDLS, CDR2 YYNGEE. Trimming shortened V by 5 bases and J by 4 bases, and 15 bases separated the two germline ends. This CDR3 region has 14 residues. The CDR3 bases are TGTGCCAGCAGAGGTAACAGTAGTGGCTATGGCTACACCTTC. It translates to CASRGNSSGYGYTF. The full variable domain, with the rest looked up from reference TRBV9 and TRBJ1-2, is DSGVTQTPKHLITATGQRVTLRCSPRSGDLSVYWYQQSLDQGLQFLIQYYNGEERAKGNILERFSAQQFPDLHSELNLSSLELGDSALYFCASRGNSSGYGYTFGSGTRLTVV.

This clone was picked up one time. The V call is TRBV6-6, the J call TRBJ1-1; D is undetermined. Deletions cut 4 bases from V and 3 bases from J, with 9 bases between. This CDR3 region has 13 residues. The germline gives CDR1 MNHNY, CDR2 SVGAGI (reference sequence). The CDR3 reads CASSSFVDTEAFF. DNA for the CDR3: TGTGCCAGCAGTTCCTTTGTCGACACTGAAGCTTTCTTT.

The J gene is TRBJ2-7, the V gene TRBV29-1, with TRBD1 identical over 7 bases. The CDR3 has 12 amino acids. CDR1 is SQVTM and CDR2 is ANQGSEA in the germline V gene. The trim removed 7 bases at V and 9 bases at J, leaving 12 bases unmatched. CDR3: CSARDSRVVQYF. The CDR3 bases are TGCAGCGCCCGGGACAGTCGAGTGGTGCAGTACTTC.

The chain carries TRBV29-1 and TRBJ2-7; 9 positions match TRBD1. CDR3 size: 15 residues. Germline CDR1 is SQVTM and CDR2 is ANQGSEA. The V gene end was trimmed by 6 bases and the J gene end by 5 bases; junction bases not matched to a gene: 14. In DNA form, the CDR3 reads TGCAGCGTCGGCCGAGTTGGGGGGACAGGGAACGAGCAGTACTTC. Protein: CSVGRVGGTGNEQYF.

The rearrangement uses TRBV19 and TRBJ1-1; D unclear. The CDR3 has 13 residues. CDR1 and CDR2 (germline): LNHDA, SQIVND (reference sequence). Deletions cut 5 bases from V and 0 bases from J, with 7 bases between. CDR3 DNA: TGTGCCAGTAGTCACGACATGAACACTGAAGCTTTCTTT. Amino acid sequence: CASSHDMNTEAFF. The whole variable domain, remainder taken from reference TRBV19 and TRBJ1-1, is DGGITQSPKYLFRKEGQNVTLSCEQNLNHDAMYWYRQDPGQGLRLIYYSQIVNDFQKGDIAEGYSVSREKKESFPLTVTSAQKNPTAFYLCASSHDMNTEAFFGQGTRLTVV.

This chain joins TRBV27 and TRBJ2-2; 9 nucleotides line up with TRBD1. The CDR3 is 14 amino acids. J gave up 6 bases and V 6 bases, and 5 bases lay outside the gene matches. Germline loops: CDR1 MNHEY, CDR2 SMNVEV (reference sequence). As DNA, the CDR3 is TGTGCCAGCAGGACAGGGGGTATACCCGGGGAGCTGTTTTTT. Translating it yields CASRTGGIPGELFF.

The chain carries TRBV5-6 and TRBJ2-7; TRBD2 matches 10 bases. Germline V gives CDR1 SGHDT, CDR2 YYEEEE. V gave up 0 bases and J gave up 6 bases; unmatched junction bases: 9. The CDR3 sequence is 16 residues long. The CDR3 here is CASSLESSGRRGEQYF. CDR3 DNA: TGTGCCAGCAGCTTGGAAAGTAGCGGGAGGAGGGGCGAGCAGTACTTC. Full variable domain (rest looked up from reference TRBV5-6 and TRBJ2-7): DAGVTQSPTHLIKTRGQQVTLRCSPKSGHDTVSWYQQALGQGPQFIFQYYEEEERQRGNFPDRFSGHQFPNYSSELNVNALLLGDSALYLCASSLESSGRRGEQYFGPGTRLTVT.